The T cell receptor (beta chain) under discussion was sequenced for a study of blood T cell repertoires in COVID-19. The CDR3 covers 19 residues. The V and J ends lost 1 base and 5 bases, in that order; junction bases with no gene match: 11. In germline, CDR1 is SGHRS, CDR2 YFSETQ. The repertoire was sequenced with immunoSEQ multiplex PCR; TCRdb's copy has only in-frame clones and lacks some. This table has fewer than 500,000 clones, over 65% appearing once. This receptor was taken from a human donor with acute or convalescent COVID-19. The donor label of this sample is uncertain. V gene TRBV5-1 combines with J gene TRBJ2-2, with 13 bases lining up with TRBD2. The sample was peripheral blood. The CDR3 DNA is TGCGCCAGCAGCTTGCCCCAACTAGCGGGGGGGCTCGGGACCGGGGAGCTGTTTTTT. This sequence encodes CASSLPQLAGGLGTGELFF.